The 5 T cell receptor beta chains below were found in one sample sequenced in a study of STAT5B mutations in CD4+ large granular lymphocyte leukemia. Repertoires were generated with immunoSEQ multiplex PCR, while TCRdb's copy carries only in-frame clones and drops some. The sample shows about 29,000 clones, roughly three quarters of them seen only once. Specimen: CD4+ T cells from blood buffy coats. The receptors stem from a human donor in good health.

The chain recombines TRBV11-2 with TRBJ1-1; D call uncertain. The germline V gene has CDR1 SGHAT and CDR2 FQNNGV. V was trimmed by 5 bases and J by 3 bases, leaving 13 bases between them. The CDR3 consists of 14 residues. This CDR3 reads CASSVVGGDTEAFF. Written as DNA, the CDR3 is TGTGCCAGCAGCGTCGTGGGTGGGGACACTGAAGCTTTCTTT.

The CDR3 protein is CASRSTGVGKTEAFF. The CDR3 DNA reads as TGCGCCAGCAGGTCAACAGGGGTGGGAAAGACTGAAGCTTTCTTT. V is TRBV4-1 and J is TRBJ1-1, with TRBD1 identical over 7 bases. The CDR3 is 15 amino acids. Germline CDR1 reads MGHRA; CDR2 reads YSYEKL. J was trimmed by 5 bases and V by 6 bases; bases with no gene match: 12.

Here the CDR3 DNA reads TGTGCCAGCAGTGTGCAGGGCCGGGATACGCAGTATTTT. Amino acid sequence: CASSVQGRDTQYF. The rearrangement uses TRBV2 and TRBJ2-3; perhaps TRBD1 as D (5 bases). The CDR3 is made up of 13 amino acids. Germline V lookup: CDR1 SNHLY, CDR2 FYNNEI. The ends were cut back, 4 bases at V and 6 bases at J, with 11 bases in the middle. The full variable domain, its missing parts supplied by reference TRBV2 and TRBJ2-3, is EPEVTQTPSHQVTQMGQEVILRCVPISNHLYFYWYRQILGQKVEFLVSFYNNEISEKSEIFDDQFSVERPDGSNFTLKIRSTKLEDSAMYFCASSVQGRDTQYFGPGTRLTVL.

The CDR3 spells CASSTSDASSGNTIYF. CDR3 DNA sequence: TGTGCCAGTAGTACCTCAGACGCGAGCTCTGGAAACACCATATATTTT. The J gene is TRBJ1-3, the V gene TRBV19; no clear D. Trimming removed 4 bases from V and 0 bases from J, with 13 bases in between. The CDR3 loop spans 16 amino acids. Germline CDR1 reads LNHDA; CDR2 reads SQIVND (reference sequence). The whole variable domain, remainder taken from reference TRBV19 and TRBJ1-3, is DGGITQSPKYLFRKEGQNVTLSCEQNLNHDAMYWYRQDPGQGLRLIYYSQIVNDFQKGDIAEGYSVSREKKESFPLTVTSAQKNPTAFYLCASSTSDASSGNTIYFGEGSWLTVV.

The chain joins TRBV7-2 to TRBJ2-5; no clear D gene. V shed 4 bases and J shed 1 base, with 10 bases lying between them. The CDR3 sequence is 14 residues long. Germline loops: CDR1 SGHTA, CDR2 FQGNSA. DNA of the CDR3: TGTGCCAGCAGCTCTATGGGAAGCCAAGAGACCCAGTACTTC. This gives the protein CASSSMGSQETQYF.